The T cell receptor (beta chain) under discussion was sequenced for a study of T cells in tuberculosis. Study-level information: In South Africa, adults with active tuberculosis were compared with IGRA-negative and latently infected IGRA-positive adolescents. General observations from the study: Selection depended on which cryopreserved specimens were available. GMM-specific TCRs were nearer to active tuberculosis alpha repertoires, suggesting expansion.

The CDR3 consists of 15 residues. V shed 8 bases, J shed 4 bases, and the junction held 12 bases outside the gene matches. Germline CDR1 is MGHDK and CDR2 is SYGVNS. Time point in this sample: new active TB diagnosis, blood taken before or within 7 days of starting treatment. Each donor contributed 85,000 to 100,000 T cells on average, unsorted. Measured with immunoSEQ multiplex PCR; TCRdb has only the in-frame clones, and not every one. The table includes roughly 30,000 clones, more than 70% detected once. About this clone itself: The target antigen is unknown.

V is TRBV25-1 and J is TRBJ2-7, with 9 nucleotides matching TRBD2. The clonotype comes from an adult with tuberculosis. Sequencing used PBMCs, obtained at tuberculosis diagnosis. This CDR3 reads CASGRASGLAYEQYF. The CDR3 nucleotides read TGTGCCAGCGGGCGGGCTAGCGGACTAGCGTACGAGCAGTACTTC.